A selection of T cell receptor beta chains follows, all from one sample in a study of cytomegalovirus exposure and HLA in healthy donors. Only in-frame clones appear in the TCRdb table, and some are missing; sequencing was by immunoSEQ multiplex PCR. This table has 100,000 to 150,000 clones, 94% appearing once. The sequenced material came from PBMCs. Source of these receptors: a woman aged 18-35 years in good health and CMV-seronegative. Both conserved end residues are part of each CDR3. Each record gives: J gene, D gene, clone size, V gene, CDR3 DNA, CDR3 protein. The D gene is left open where the match is weak. Clone size is stated in some rows and not others, as once, few, many or a class when expanded.

>TRBJ1-1|-|-|TRBV10-3
TGTGCCATCAGTTATCAGGGCACTGAAGCTTTCTTT
CAISYQGTEAFF
>TRBJ2-7|-|-|TRBV5-1
TGCGCCAGCAGCTTGAGGTCGGGGAGCGAGGACGAGCAGTACTTC
CASSLRSGSEDEQYF
>TRBJ2-4|TRBD1|-|TRBV4-1
TGCGCCAGCAGCCAAGAGGGGACAGGGCTCAGGTACATTCAGTACTTC
CASSQEGTGLRYIQYF
>TRBJ1-2|TRBD1|-|TRBV5-4
TGTGCCAGCAGCCCGACAGGGGACTATGGCTACACCTTC
CASSPTGDYGYTF
>TRBJ2-2|TRBD1|once|TRBV7-2
TGTGCCAGCAGCGCTCAAACAGGGGACACCGGGGAGCTGTTTTTT
CASSAQTGDTGELFF
>TRBJ2-7|TRBD2|-|TRBV30
TGTGCCTGGAGTACGACGGGAGGGCCCTACGAGCAGTACTTC
CAWSTTGGPYEQYF
>TRBJ1-6|TRBD1|-|TRBV6-5
TGTGCCAGCAGTTCCCGACTTAGGCAGGGGGATTCACCCCTCCACTTT
CASSSRLRQGDSPLHF
>TRBJ2-5|-|-|TRBV10-2
TGCGCCAGCAAGTGGGGGGACAGTTTCCAAGAGACCCAGTACTTC
CASKWGDSFQETQYF
>TRBJ1-6|TRBD1|-|TRBV6-5
TGTGCCAGCAGTTATGCAGGACCCTCAGGGGGATCACCCCTCCACTTT
CASSYAGPSGGSPLHF
>TRBJ2-7|TRBD1|-|TRBV7-9
TGTGCCAGCAGCCACAGGGGGCGATCCTACGAGCAGTACTTC
CASSHRGRSYEQYF
>TRBJ1-1|-|-|TRBV23-1
TGCGCCAGCAGTCAATCGAGTCTCAACACTGAAGCTTTCTTT
CASSQSSLNTEAFF
>TRBJ2-3|-|-|TRBV4-1
TGCGCCAGCAGCCATCTTGGAGCCGGGGTAGCAGATACGCAGTATTTT
CASSHLGAGVADTQYF
>TRBJ1-4|-|-|TRBV2
TGTGCCAGCAGTAAAAACAGGAGATATGAAAAACTGTTTTTT
CASSKNRRYEKLFF
>TRBJ2-1|TRBD2|-|TRBV4-2
TGTGCCAGCAGCCAGGTAGAGGGAGGGTTTACGAAGATCTTC
CASSQVEGGFTKIF
>TRBJ1-6|TRBD1|once|TRBV27
TGTGCCAGCAGTATGGACAGGGGGAATTCACCCCTCCACTTT
CASSMDRGNSPLHF
>TRBJ2-5|-|-|TRBV5-1
TGCGCCAGCAGCGAAAGCGGTGACACGTACTTC
CASSESGDTYF
>TRBJ2-5|-|-|TRBV4-1
TGCGCCAGCAGCCAAGGCCGGCGGGAGACCCAGTACTTC
CASSQGRRETQYF
>TRBJ1-2|-|-|TRBV25-1
TGTGCCAGCAGCCGGGGGGATTATGGCTACACCTTC
CASSRGDYGYTF
>TRBJ2-2|-|-|TRBV28
TGTGCCAGCAGTTTTTTGACAGCGAACACCGGGGAGCTGTTTTTT
CASSFLTANTGELFF
>TRBJ1-1|-|-|TRBV27
TGTGCCAGCAGTTTCGGCACTGAAGCTTTCTTT
CASSFGTEAFF
>TRBJ2-2|-|-|TRBV6-5
TGTGCCAGCAGTTACCAGCCAGGGACAACCGGGGAGCTGTTTTTT
CASSYQPGTTGELFF
>TRBJ1-5|-|-|TRBV2
TGTGCCAGCAGTGAAGCGGGTAGGGGCGCCTTCAATCAGCCCCAGCATTTT
CASSEAGRGAFNQPQHF
>TRBJ1-2|-|-|TRBV28
TGTGCCAGCAGTTCCGAGCCCACCGGGAACCCTAACTATGGCTACACCTTC
CASSSEPTGNPNYGYTF
>TRBJ2-1|TRBD2|-|TRBV9
TGTGCCAGCAGCCCCTCCGGGACTAGCGGACGTGATGAGCAGTTCTTC
CASSPSGTSGRDEQFF
>TRBJ2-2|-|-|TRBV5-1
TGCGCCAGCAGCTTGGGAGCCCCCGGGGAGCTGTTTTTT
CASSLGAPGELFF
>TRBJ2-7|-|-|TRBV4-2
TGTGCCAGCAGCCAAGAAAAAAACGGCTACGAGCAGTACTTC
CASSQEKNGYEQYF
>TRBJ2-7|-|few|TRBV2
TGTGCCAGCAGTGAAAGCGGCTACGAGCAGTACTTC
CASSESGYEQYF
>TRBJ1-2|-|-|TRBV30
TGTGCCTGGAGTGTATTCCTCTATGGCTACACCTTC
CAWSVFLYGYTF
>TRBJ2-5|-|-|TRBV2
TGTGCCAGCAATCGAGCGAGACAAGAGACCCAGTACTTC
CASNRARQETQYF
>TRBJ1-6|TRBD1|-|TRBV6-1
TGTGCCAGCATAAGGGACAGGGTAAATTCACCCCTCCACTTT
CASIRDRVNSPLHF
>TRBJ2-1|-|-|TRBV29-1
TGCAGCGTCTCGGGGGGCCCCAATGAGCAGTTCTTC
CSVSGGPNEQFF
>TRBJ1-3|TRBD1|-|TRBV18
TGTGCCAGCTCGCAGGGGGCCGAGGGAAACACCATATATTTT
CASSQGAEGNTIYF
>TRBJ1-1|-|-|TRBV30
TGTGCCTGGACGGGGATGTCGGCCTGGACTGAGAACACTGAAGCTTTCTTT
CAWTGMSAWTENTEAFF
>TRBJ1-2|TRBD1|-|TRBV11-2
TGTGCCAGCAGCTCGACAGGGGTCGCCTATGGCTACACCTTC
CASSSTGVAYGYTF
>TRBJ2-7|TRBD2|-|TRBV4-1
TGCGCCAGCAGCCTCGGACTAGCGGGAGGGTACTACGAGCAGTACTTC
CASSLGLAGGYYEQYF
>TRBJ1-3|-|once|TRBV5-1
TGCGCCAGCAGATTCGACGGGTCTGGAAACACCATATATTTT
CASRFDGSGNTIYF
>TRBJ1-1|-|-|TRBV5-4
TGTGCCAGCAGCTCTTTTTACACTGAAGCTTTCTTT
CASSSFYTEAFF
>TRBJ2-1|TRBD2|-|TRBV27
TGTGCCAGCAGTATCGTAGCGGGAGGGGGGTACAATGAGCAGTTCTTC
CASSIVAGGGYNEQFF
>TRBJ2-5|TRBD1|-|TRBV28
TGTGCCAGCAGTTTCGACAGGGGGGCACCAACCCAGTACTTC
CASSFDRGAPTQYF
>TRBJ2-7|-|-|TRBV28
TGTGCCAGCAGTTCCCGGACTCCACGCTACGAGCAGTACTTC
CASSSRTPRYEQYF
>TRBJ1-5|-|-|TRBV10-1
TGCGCCAGCAGTGCAACAGTTAATCAGCCCCAGCATTTT
CASSATVNQPQHF
>TRBJ2-7|TRBD1|-|TRBV5-1
TGCGCCAGCAGCCTCCAGGGACAGGGCTCCTACGAGCAGTACTTC
CASSLQGQGSYEQYF
>TRBJ2-1|TRBD2|-|TRBV7-3
TGTGCCAGCACCTGGGGGACTAGCGCCCTAAATGAGCAGTTCTTC
CASTWGTSALNEQFF
>TRBJ1-1|TRBD1|-|TRBV10-3
TGTGCCATCAGCCTAACAGGGGTTAACACTGAAGCTTTCTTT
CAISLTGVNTEAFF
>TRBJ2-1|-|-|TRBV9
TGTGCCAGCAGCTACGGGACAACCTACAATGAGCAGTTCTTC
CASSYGTTYNEQFF
>TRBJ1-5|-|few|TRBV2
TGTGCCAGCAGCGAGATTAGTCGGGATCAGCCCCAGCATTTT
CASSEISRDQPQHF
>TRBJ2-2|TRBD1|-|TRBV6-6
TGTGCCAGCTCGTTACAGGGGTATACCGGGGAGCTGTTTTTT
CASSLQGYTGELFF
>TRBJ2-7|-|once|TRBV11-2
TGTGCCAGCAGCTTAGTAATGAGAGACTACGAGCAGTACTTC
CASSLVMRDYEQYF
>TRBJ1-1|TRBD1|-|TRBV18
TGTGCCAGCTCACCCCCTTATCGGACAGGGGGTCCGAACACTGAAGCTTTCTTT
CASSPPYRTGGPNTEAFF